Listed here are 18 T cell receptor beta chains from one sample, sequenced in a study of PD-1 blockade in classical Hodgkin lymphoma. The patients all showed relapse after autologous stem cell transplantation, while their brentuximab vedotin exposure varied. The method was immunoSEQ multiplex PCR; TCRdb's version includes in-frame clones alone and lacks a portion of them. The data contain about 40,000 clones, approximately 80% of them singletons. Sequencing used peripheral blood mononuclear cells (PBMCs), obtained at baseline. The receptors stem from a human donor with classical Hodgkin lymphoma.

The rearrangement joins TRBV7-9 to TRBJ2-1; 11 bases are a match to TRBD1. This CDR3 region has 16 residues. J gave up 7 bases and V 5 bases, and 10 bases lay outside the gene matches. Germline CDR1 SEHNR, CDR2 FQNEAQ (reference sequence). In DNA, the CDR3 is TGTGCCAGCAGCCCCCCCGGGACAGGGGGTGTTAATGAGCAGTTCTTC. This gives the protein CASSPPGTGGVNEQFF.

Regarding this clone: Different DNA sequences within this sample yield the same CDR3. The CDR3 is CASRDGELFF. The CDR3 DNA sequence: TGTGCCAGCAGAGACGGGGAGCTGTTTTTT. The chain is built from TRBV6-1 and TRBJ2-2; the D is unclear. The CDR3 length is 10 residues. Germline V gives CDR1 MNHNS, CDR2 SASEGT. The V end lost 6 bases, the J end lost 7 bases, and 3 bases lay between the germline ends.

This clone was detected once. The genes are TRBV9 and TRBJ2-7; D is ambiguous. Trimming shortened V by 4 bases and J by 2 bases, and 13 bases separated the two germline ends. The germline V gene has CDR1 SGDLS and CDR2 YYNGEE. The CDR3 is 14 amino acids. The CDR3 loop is CASSPRPTPYEQYF. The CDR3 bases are TGTGCCAGCAGCCCCCGTCCGACTCCCTACGAGCAGTACTTC.

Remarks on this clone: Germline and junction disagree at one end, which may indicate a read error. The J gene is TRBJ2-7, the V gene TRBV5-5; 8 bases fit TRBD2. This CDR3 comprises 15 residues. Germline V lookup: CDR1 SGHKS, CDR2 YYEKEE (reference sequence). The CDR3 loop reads CASSQDSSGSYEQYF. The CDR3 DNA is TGCGCCAGCAGCCAAGATTCGAGCGGGAGCTACGAGCAGTACTTC. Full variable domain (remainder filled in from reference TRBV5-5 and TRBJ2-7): DAGVTQSPTHLIKTRGQQVTLRCSPISGHKSVSWYQQVLGQGPQFIFQYYEKEERGRGNFPDRFSARQFPNYSSELNVNALLLGDSALYLCASSQDSSGSYEQYFGPGTRLTVT.

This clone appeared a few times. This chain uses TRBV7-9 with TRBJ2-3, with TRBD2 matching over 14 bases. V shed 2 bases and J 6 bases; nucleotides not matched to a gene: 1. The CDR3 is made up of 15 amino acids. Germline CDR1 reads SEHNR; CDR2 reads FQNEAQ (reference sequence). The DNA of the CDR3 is TGTGCCAGCAGCTTATGGACTAGCGGGAGGGATACGCAGTATTTT. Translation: CASSLWTSGRDTQYF.

The CDR3 loop is CASSSPRGPRGLFF. DNA of the CDR3: TGTGCCAGCAGCTCCCCTAGGGGCCCCCGAGGTCTGTTCTTC. The V call is TRBV7-8, the J call TRBJ2-1, with D perhaps TRBD1 (5 bases). Germline V gene lookup returns CDR1 SGHVS and CDR2 FQNEAQ. The V gene lost 4 bases and the J gene lost 15 bases, with 22 bases spanning the gap. The CDR3 runs 14 residues. The whole variable domain, remainder taken from reference TRBV7-8 and TRBJ2-1, is GAGVSQSPRYKVAKRGQDVALRCDPISGHVSLFWYQQALGQGPEFLTYFQNEAQLDKSGLPSDRFFAERPEGSVSTLKIQRTQQEDSAVYLCASSSPRGPRGLFFGPGTRLTVL.

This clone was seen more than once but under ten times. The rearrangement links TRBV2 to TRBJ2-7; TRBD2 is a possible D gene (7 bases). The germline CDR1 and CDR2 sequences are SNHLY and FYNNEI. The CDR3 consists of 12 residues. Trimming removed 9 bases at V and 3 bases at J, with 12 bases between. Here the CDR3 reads CASLRGGYEQYF. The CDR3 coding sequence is TGTGCCAGTCTGAGGGGGGGCTACGAGCAGTACTTC.

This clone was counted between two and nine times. CDR3 sequence: CASSLVQGGKKLFF. The CDR3 coding sequence is TGTGCCAGCAGCTTAGTACAGGGCGGGAAAAAACTGTTTTTT. The chain has TRBV7-2 and TRBJ1-4, with D possibly matching TRBD1 (6 bases). The CDR3 covers 14 residues. Trimming removed 1 base at V and 9 bases at J, with 12 bases between. Germline V CDR1 and CDR2: SGHTA, FQGNSA. Drawing the rest from reference TRBV7-2 and TRBJ1-4, the complete variable domain is GAGVSQSPSNKVTEKGKDVELRCDPISGHTALYWYRQSLGQGLEFLIYFQGNSAPDKSGLPSDRFSAERTGGSVSTLTIQRTQQEDSAVYLCASSLVQGGKKLFFGSGTQLSVL.

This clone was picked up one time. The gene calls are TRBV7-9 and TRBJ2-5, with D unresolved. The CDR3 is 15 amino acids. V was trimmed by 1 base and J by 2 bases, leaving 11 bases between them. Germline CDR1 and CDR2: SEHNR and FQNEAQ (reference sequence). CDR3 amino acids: CASSLGGGGQETQYF. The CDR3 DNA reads TGTGCCAGCAGCTTAGGCGGCGGCGGACAAGAGACCCAGTACTTC. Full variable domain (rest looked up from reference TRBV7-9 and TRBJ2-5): DTGVSQNPRHKITKRGQNVTFRCDPISEHNRLYWYRQTLGQGPEFLTYFQNEAQLEKSRLLSDRFSAERPKGSFSTLEIQRTEQGDSAMYLCASSLGGGGQETQYFGPGTRLLVL.

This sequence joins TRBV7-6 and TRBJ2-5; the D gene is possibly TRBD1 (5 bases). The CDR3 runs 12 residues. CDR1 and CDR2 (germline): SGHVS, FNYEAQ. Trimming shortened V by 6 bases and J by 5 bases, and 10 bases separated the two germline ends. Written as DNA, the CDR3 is TGTGCCAGCAGTCCAGGGCGGGAGACCCAGTACTTC. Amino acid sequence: CASSPGRETQYF.

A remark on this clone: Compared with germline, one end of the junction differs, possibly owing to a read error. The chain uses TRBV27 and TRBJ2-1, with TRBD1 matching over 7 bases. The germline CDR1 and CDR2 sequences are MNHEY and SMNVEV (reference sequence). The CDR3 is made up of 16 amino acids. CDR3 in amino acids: CASRLFLDRPENEQFF. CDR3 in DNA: TGTGCCAGCAGATTATTCCTGGACAGGCCTGAAAATGAGCAGTTCTTC.

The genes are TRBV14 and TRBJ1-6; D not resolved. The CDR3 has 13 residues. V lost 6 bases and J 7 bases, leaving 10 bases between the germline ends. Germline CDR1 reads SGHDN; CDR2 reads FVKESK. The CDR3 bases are TGTGCCAGCAGTTTTCTAGAGAATTCACCCCTCCACTTT. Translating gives CASSFLENSPLHF.

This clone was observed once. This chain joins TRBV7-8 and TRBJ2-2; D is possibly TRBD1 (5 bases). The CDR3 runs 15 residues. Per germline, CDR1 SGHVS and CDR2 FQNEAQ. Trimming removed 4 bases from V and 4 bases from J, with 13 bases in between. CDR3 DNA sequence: TGTGCCAGCAGCTCCAGGGTGCCGGGCACCGGGGAGCTGTTTTTT. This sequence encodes CASSSRVPGTGELFF. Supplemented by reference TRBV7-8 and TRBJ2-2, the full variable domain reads GAGVSQSPRYKVAKRGQDVALRCDPISGHVSLFWYQQALGQGPEFLTYFQNEAQLDKSGLPSDRFFAERPEGSVSTLKIQRTQQEDSAVYLCASSSRVPGTGELFFGEGSRLTVL.

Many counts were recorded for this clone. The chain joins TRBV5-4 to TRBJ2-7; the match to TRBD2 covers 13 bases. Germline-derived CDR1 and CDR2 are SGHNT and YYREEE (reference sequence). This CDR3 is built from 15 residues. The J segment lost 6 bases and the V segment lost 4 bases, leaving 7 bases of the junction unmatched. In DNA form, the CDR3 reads TGTGCCAGCAGCACTGGACTAGCGGGAGCCTCCGAGCAGTACTTC. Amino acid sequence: CASSTGLAGASEQYF.

In nucleotides, the CDR3 is TGTGCCACCGCGAAGGGGACCAGCTACGAGCAGTACTTC. Protein product: CATAKGTSYEQYF. The chain recombines TRBV15 with TRBJ2-7, with D tentatively TRBD1 or TRBD2 (5 bases each). V lost 8 bases and J 3 bases, leaving 14 bases between the germline ends. The germline CDR1 and CDR2 sequences are LNHNV and YYDKDF (reference sequence). This CDR3 spans 13 amino acids.

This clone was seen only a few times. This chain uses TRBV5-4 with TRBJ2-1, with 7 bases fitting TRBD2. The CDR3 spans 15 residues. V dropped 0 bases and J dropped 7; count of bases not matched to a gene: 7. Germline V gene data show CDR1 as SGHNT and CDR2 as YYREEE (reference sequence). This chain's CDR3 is CASSLGASGENEQFF. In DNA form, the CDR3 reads TGTGCCAGCAGCTTGGGGGCTAGCGGAGAAAATGAGCAGTTCTTC.

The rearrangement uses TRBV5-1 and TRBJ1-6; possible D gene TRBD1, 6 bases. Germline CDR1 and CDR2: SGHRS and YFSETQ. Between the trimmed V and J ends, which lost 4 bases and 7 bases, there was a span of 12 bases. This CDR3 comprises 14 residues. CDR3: CASSPGQINSPLHF. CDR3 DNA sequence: TGCGCCAGCAGCCCCGGACAGATAAATTCACCCCTCCACTTT.

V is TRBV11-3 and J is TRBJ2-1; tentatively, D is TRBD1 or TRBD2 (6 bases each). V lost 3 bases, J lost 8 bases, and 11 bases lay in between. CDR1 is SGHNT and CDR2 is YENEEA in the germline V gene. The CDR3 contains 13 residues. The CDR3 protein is CASSLNRDYEQFF. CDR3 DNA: TGTGCCAGCAGCTTGAACAGGGACTATGAGCAGTTCTTC.